One and the same sample provided the 24 T cell receptor beta chains below, sequenced in a study of T cell responses to AZD1222 COVID-19 vaccine. This table comes from immunoSEQ multiplex PCR, and its TCRdb copy is limited to in-frame clones, with some not included. The sample has tens of thousands of clones, 85% seen once. Sequences were derived from peripheral blood, sampled on day 0 of AZD1222 vaccination. All receptors derive from an adult in good health.

The chain is built from TRBV15 and TRBJ2-5; unclear D gene. Germline V gives CDR1 LNHNV, CDR2 YYDKDF (reference sequence). Between the trimmed V and J ends, which lost 8 bases and 5 bases, there was a span of 12 bases. This CDR3 has 12 amino acids. The CDR3 protein is CATALGMETQYF. The CDR3 region has the DNA TGTGCCACCGCGTTGGGCATGGAGACCCAGTACTTC.

This chain uses TRBV5-1 with TRBJ1-1, with D possibly being TRBD1 (5 bases). The CDR3 spans 14 residues. Germline CDR1 is SGHRS and CDR2 is YFSETQ. V was pared by 4 bases and J by 7 bases, with 17 bases between. The CDR3 sequence: CASSPGFRDSEAFF. The CDR3 DNA sequence: TGCGCCAGCAGCCCCGGTTTTCGCGACAGTGAAGCTTTCTTT.

CDR3 bases: TGTGCCAGCAGCTCAGAAATTGAAGCTTTCTTT. Residues: CASSSEIEAFF. V and J are TRBV5-5 and TRBJ1-1; no clear D gene. Germline V CDR1 and CDR2: SGHKS, YYEKEE (reference sequence). The CDR3 is 11 amino acids. V gave up 3 bases and J gave up 7 bases, with 7 bases separating them.

The sample holds a few counts of this clone. The chain recombines TRBV6-4 with TRBJ2-3; D tentatively fits TRBD1 or TRBD2 (5 bases each). This CDR3 has 14 amino acids. Germline V gene lookup returns CDR1 MRHNA and CDR2 SNTAGT. Trimming pared 0 bases from V and 4 bases from J, leaving 8 bases between. CDR3 region: CASSDSQGADTQYF. The CDR3 DNA sequence: TGTGCCAGCAGTGACTCTCAGGGAGCAGATACGCAGTATTTT.

The chain uses TRBV5-1 and TRBJ2-1; TRBD2 matches at 12 bases. Germline CDR1 reads SGHRS; CDR2 reads YFSETQ. J gave up 0 bases and V 4 bases, and 11 bases lay outside the gene matches. The CDR3 contains 19 residues. The chain's CDR3 is CASSLLGLAGFSSYNEQFF. DNA for the CDR3: TGCGCCAGCAGCCTTCTTGGACTAGCGGGATTCTCCTCCTACAATGAGCAGTTCTTC. Full variable domain (rest looked up from reference TRBV5-1 and TRBJ2-1): KAGVTQTPRYLIKTRGQQVTLSCSPISGHRSVSWYQQTPGQGLQFLFEYFSETQRNKGNFPGRFSGRQFSNSRSEMNVSTLELGDSALYLCASSLLGLAGFSSYNEQFFGPGTRLTVL.

CDR3 loop: CASSWDRSPLRAFF. The CDR3 bases are TGTGCCAGCAGTTGGGACAGATCACCCTTGAGAGCTTTCTTT. The rearrangement uses TRBV6-5 and TRBJ1-1; TRBD1 matches 7 bases. The CDR3 spans 14 residues. Trimming removed 4 bases from V and 10 bases from J; junction bases left unmatched: 12. From germline, CDR1 is MNHEY and CDR2 SVGAGI.

Concerning this clone itself: One end of the junction is discordant with germline, which a read error may explain. V gene TRBV20-1 combines with J gene TRBJ2-1; D unclear. The germline gives CDR1 DFQATT, CDR2 SNEGSKA (reference sequence). The CDR3 loop spans 11 amino acids. The CDR3 sequence: CSGRHLVEQFF. CDR3 coding DNA: TGCAGTGGTAGACACCTTGTCGAGCAGTTCTTC.

The chain combines TRBV7-6 with TRBJ2-2; the D gene is possibly TRBD1 (5 bases). Trimming removed 8 bases from V and 0 bases from J, with 22 bases in between. The CDR3 is 18 amino acids. Per germline, CDR1 SGHVS and CDR2 FNYEAQ. The CDR3 nucleotides are TGTGCCAGCCAGACAGCAGTCCCCAGTTTGGCGAACACCGGGGAGCTGTTTTTT. Translated: CASQTAVPSLANTGELFF. Together with reference TRBV7-6 and TRBJ2-2, the CDR3 gives the full variable domain: GAGVSQSPRYKVTKRGQDVALRCDPISGHVSLYWYRQALGQGPEFLTYFNYEAQQDKSGLPNDRFSAERPEGSISTLTIQRTEQRDSAMYRCASQTAVPSLANTGELFFGEGSRLTVL.

V usage is TRBV5-4 and J usage is TRBJ1-1; TRBD1 is a possible D gene (5 bases). Germline-derived CDR1 and CDR2 are SGHNT and YYREEE (reference sequence). The V end was cut by 4 bases, the J end by 5 bases, with 15 bases between. The CDR3 covers 14 residues. The CDR3 loop is CASSLGGGGTEAFF. CDR3 coding DNA: TGTGCCAGCAGCCTGGGCGGGGGTGGAACTGAAGCTTTCTTT. Full variable domain (outside the CDR3, taken from reference TRBV5-4 and TRBJ1-1): ETGVTQSPTHLIKTRGQQVTLRCSSQSGHNTVSWYQQALGQGPQFIFQYYREEENGRGNFPPRFSGLQFPNYSSELNVNALELDDSALYLCASSLGGGGTEAFFGQGTRLTVV.

The chain joins TRBV7-9 to TRBJ2-3; D is possibly TRBD2 (6 bases). Germline CDR1 is SEHNR and CDR2 is FQNEAQ (reference sequence). The CDR3 extends over 14 amino acids. The V end lost 7 bases, the J end lost 3 bases, and 14 bases lay between the germline ends. CDR3 DNA sequence: TGTGCCAGCACCTCCGGGGCGGGGACAGATACGCAGTATTTT. Its protein is CASTSGAGTDTQYF. Using reference TRBV7-9 and TRBJ2-3 for the parts outside the CDR3, the full variable domain is DTGVSQNPRHKITKRGQNVTFRCDPISEHNRLYWYRQTLGQGPEFLTYFQNEAQLEKSRLLSDRFSAERPKGSFSTLEIQRTEQGDSAMYLCASTSGAGTDTQYFGPGTRLTVL.

The chain has TRBV7-9 and TRBJ2-7; tentatively, D is TRBD1 or TRBD2 (5 bases each). Trimming pared 1 base from V and 0 bases from J, leaving 10 bases between. CDR3 size: 15 residues. Germline CDR1 is SEHNR and CDR2 is FQNEAQ (reference sequence). This CDR3 reads CASSLGGGSSYEQYF. CDR3 DNA sequence: TGTGCCAGCAGCTTAGGTGGGGGAAGCTCCTACGAGCAGTACTTC.

This rearrangement joins TRBV10-3 to TRBJ1-4, with TRBD1 matching over 8 bases. The germline V gene encodes CDR1 ENHRY and CDR2 SYGVKD. There are 13 residues in the CDR3. V dropped 8 bases and J dropped 7; count of bases not matched to a gene: 6. CDR3 residues: CAIQGAVGEKLFF. CDR3 in DNA: TGTGCCATCCAGGGGGCGGTGGGTGAAAAACTGTTTTTT.

V usage is TRBV28 and J usage is TRBJ2-7, with D possibly TRBD2 on 6 matching bases. Germline CDR1 reads MDHEN; CDR2 reads SYDVKM. The CDR3 is made up of 14 amino acids. Deletions cut 7 bases from V and 3 bases from J, with 16 bases between. The CDR3 nucleotides read TGTGCCAGCATGATCGGGGGTATAAACTACGAGCAGTACTTC. Its protein product is CASMIGGINYEQYF.

V is TRBV5-4 and J is TRBJ1-1, with D possibly TRBD1 on 6 matching bases. This CDR3 comprises 15 residues. Per the germline V gene, CDR1 is SGHNT and CDR2 is YYREEE (reference sequence). V was cut by 4 bases and J by 1 base, with 14 bases left in between. DNA of the CDR3: TGTGCCAGCAGCCTTGGGGGGGGGCGGAACACTGAAGCTTTCTTT. It yields the protein CASSLGGGRNTEAFF.

The gene calls are TRBV21-1 and TRBJ1-2. TRBV21-1 is given as a pseudogene. The CDR3 is 14 amino acids. CDR3 amino acids: CASPRPKRGNGYTF. The CDR3, as DNA: TGTGCCAGCCCCCGTCCGAAAAGAGGGAATGGCTACACCTTC.

The J gene is TRBJ2-2, the V gene TRBV14; D might be TRBD2 (5 bases). The CDR3 extends over 12 amino acids. V lost 1 base to trimming and J lost 10 bases, with 7 bases between them. The germline V gene has CDR1 SGHDN and CDR2 FVKESK. The CDR3 loop reads CASSQVGVELFF. CDR3 nucleotide sequence: TGTGCCAGCAGCCAAGTGGGAGTGGAGCTGTTTTTT. Complete variable domain (other parts from reference TRBV14 and TRBJ2-2): EAGVTQFPSHSVIEKGQTVTLRCDPISGHDNLYWYRRVMGKEIKFLLHFVKESKQDESGMPNNRFLAERTGGTYSTLKVQPAELEDSGVYFCASSQVGVELFFGEGSRLTVL.

V usage is TRBV6-2 or TRBV6-3 and J usage is TRBJ1-2; D not certain. Germline CDR1 MNHEY, CDR2 SVGEGT. The V gene lost 3 bases and the J gene lost 1 base, with 6 bases spanning the gap. The CDR3 spans 13 residues. CDR3 nucleotide sequence: TGTGCCAGCAGTTATGGAGTTAACTATGGCTACACCTTC. As protein: CASSYGVNYGYTF.

This chain connects TRBV29-1 to TRBJ2-2; the match to TRBD2 covers 8 bases. The CDR3 totals 16 residues. V trimming: 6 bases; J trimming: 2 bases; junction bases outside the gene matches: 11. Germline CDR1 is SQVTM and CDR2 is ANQGSEA. The chain's CDR3 is CSVPNRGGLNTGELFF. The CDR3 coding sequence is TGCAGCGTGCCCAACCGCGGGGGGTTAAACACCGGGGAGCTGTTTTTT.

V usage is TRBV4-1 and J usage is TRBJ2-7, with D unresolved. V was pared by 0 bases and J by 2 bases, with 11 bases between. CDR1 is MGHRA and CDR2 is YSYEKL in the germline V gene. CDR3 length: 15 residues. The CDR3 DNA sequence: TGCGCCAGCAGCCAAGAAGGTGCGGCAACCTACGAGCAGTACTTC. Protein: CASSQEGAATYEQYF.

Concerning this clone: Other nucleotide sequences in the sample specify the same CDR3. This chain connects TRBV19 to TRBJ1-5; D is ambiguous. CDR1 is LNHDA, CDR2 SQIVND, per germline (reference sequence). Trimming pared 1 base from V and 0 bases from J, leaving 7 bases between. The CDR3 loop spans 15 amino acids. The CDR3 DNA is TGTGCCAGTAGTATAGGGCAGAATAGCAATCAGCCCCAGCATTTT. Translated, it gives CASSIGQNSNQPQHF.

This clone was counted only a few times. The chain is built from TRBV5-1 and TRBJ1-1; D is perhaps TRBD1 (5 bases). V was pared by 4 bases and J by 5 bases, with 18 bases between. There are 15 residues in the CDR3. Per the germline V gene, CDR1 is SGHRS and CDR2 is YFSETQ. The CDR3 loop reads CASSEPGHVVTEAFF. The DNA of the CDR3 is TGCGCCAGCAGCGAACCTGGACACGTAGTTACTGAAGCTTTCTTT.

J is TRBJ1-4 and V is TRBV27; TRBD1 agrees at 10 bases. CDR1 MNHEY and CDR2 SMNVEV come from the germline V gene (reference sequence). The V gene end was trimmed by 5 bases and the J gene end by 0 bases; junction bases not matched to a gene: 3. The CDR3 runs to 16 residues. The CDR3 protein is CASSPGTGATNEKLFF. In nucleotides, the CDR3 is TGTGCCAGCAGTCCCGGGACAGGGGCAACTAATGAAAAACTGTTTTTT.

V gene TRBV9 combines with J gene TRBJ2-7; 9 bases align to TRBD2. CDR1 and CDR2 (germline): SGDLS, YYNGEE. V lost 0 bases to trimming and J lost 3 bases; unmatched junction nucleotides: 13. The CDR3 is made up of 18 amino acids. The chain's CDR3 is CASSVARTTSGLIYEQYF. The CDR3 DNA reads as TGTGCCAGCAGCGTAGCCCGGACTACTAGCGGGCTCATCTACGAGCAGTACTTC. Full variable domain (rest looked up from reference TRBV9 and TRBJ2-7): DSGVTQTPKHLITATGQRVTLRCSPRSGDLSVYWYQQSLDQGLQFLIQYYNGEERAKGNILERFSAQQFPDLHSELNLSSLELGDSALYFCASSVARTTSGLIYEQYFGPGTRLTVT.

This chain connects TRBV11-3 to TRBJ1-2; D is perhaps TRBD1 (6 bases). This CDR3 has 12 amino acids. Trimming took 4 bases from V and 8 from J, leaving 11 bases between them. CDR1 is SGHNT, CDR2 YENEEA, per germline. The chain's CDR3 is CASSSGAEGYTF. The CDR3 bases are TGTGCCAGCAGCTCGGGGGCGGAGGGCTACACCTTC.